Listed below are T cell receptor beta chains from one sample, sequenced in a study of T-cell reconstitution after alpha-beta-depleted transplantation in children. One entry per CDR3 protein results from TCRdb running MiXCR on the PCR reads. The sample consists of under 300,000 distinct CDR3 sequences, approximately 9.8% of them appearing once. This sample comprised PBMCs from the stem cell graft donor, obtained from the stem cell graft. All receptors come from a human donor who donated a stem cell graft to a child with SCID. Each CDR3 is given with its conserved first and last residue. The D gene is left open where the match is weak. The size entry is marked missing in some rows and otherwise reads once, few, many or a size class.

few	TRBV12-3/TRBV12-4	TRBJ2-3	TRBD2	TGTGCCAGCAGTTTAGTTAGCGGGGATACGCAGTATTTT	CASSLVSGDTQYF
many	TRBV6-1	TRBJ1-6	NA	TGTGCCAGCAGTGAACTCTGGAGCTCCTATAATTCACCCCTCCACTTT	CASSELWSSYNSPLHF
many	TRBV2	TRBJ1-2	NA	TGTGCCAGCAGCCAGACAGGCCTTAACTATGGCTACACCTTC	CASSQTGLNYGYTF
many	TRBV3-1	TRBJ2-1	NA	TGTGCCAGCAGCCCAGGGTGGGCATCCTACAATGAGCAGTTCTTC	CASSPGWASYNEQFF
many	TRBV5-1	TRBJ1-3	TRBD1	TGCGCCAGCAGCTTGGATCAGGGGGCGGCTGGAAACACCATATATTTT	CASSLDQGAAGNTIYF
few	TRBV5-1	TRBJ2-4	TRBD1	TGCGCCAGCAGCAAAGGACAGGGATCGCACATTCAGTACTTC	CASSKGQGSHIQYF
many	TRBV29-1	TRBJ1-1	TRBD1	TGCAGCGTTGAGGGTGGGACAGGGTCCACTGAAGCTTTCTTT	CSVEGGTGSTEAFF
many	TRBV28	TRBJ2-5	NA	TGTGCCAGCAGTTTAAGTTTTAAGACCCAGTACTTC	CASSLSFKTQYF
many	TRBV2	TRBJ2-2	TRBD2	TGTGCCAGCAGGGGTAGCGGGAGGAACACCGGGGAGCTGTTTTTT	CASRGSGRNTGELFF
many	TRBV4-1	TRBJ2-1	NA	TGCGCCAGCAGCCGAGACCTATACAATGAGCAGTTCTTC	CASSRDLYNEQFF
many	TRBV10-1	TRBJ2-2	NA	TGCGCCAGCAGTGAGTCGACGCCAGGGAGACCCGGGGAGCTGTTTTTT	CASSESTPGRPGELFF
many	TRBV20-1	TRBJ2-5	TRBD2	TGCAGTGCTAGTATGGCTAGCGGGGGACAACAAGAGACCCAGTACTTC	CSASMASGGQQETQYF
many	TRBV19	TRBJ1-5	NA	TGTGCCAGTTCACCCTCTTATCAGCCCCAGCATTTT	CASSPSYQPQHF
many	TRBV10-3	TRBJ2-3	NA	TGTGCCATCAGTGAGTCGGGGGGTACGCAGTATTTT	CAISESGGTQYF
NA	TRBV20-1	TRBJ1-2	TRBD1	TGCTGTGCTAGAGATCTGAGGGGGCTCTACTATGGCTACACCTTC	CCARDLRGLYYGYTF